The next 18 T cell receptor beta chains were all read from a single sample in a study of cytomegalovirus exposure and HLA in healthy donors. PCR involved 60 Vbeta and 13 Jbeta primers. Assay used: immunoSEQ multiplex PCR; TCRdb lists only in-frame clones, some missing. The table includes some 250,000 clones, about 81% detected once. The specimen was PBMCs. These receptors were collected from a woman aged 40 to 50 in good health and CMV-seropositive.

V gene TRBV30 combines with J gene TRBJ2-7; 14 positions agree with TRBD2. Unmatched junction bases numbered 4, after V lost 3 bases and J lost 6 bases. This CDR3 region has 14 residues. Germline-derived CDR1 and CDR2 are GTSNPN and SVGIG (reference sequence). As DNA, the CDR3 is TGTGCCTGGAGCCTCGGACTAGCGGGGGGCGAGCAGTACTTC. Its translation: CAWSLGLAGGEQYF. Full variable domain (remainder filled in from reference TRBV30 and TRBJ2-7): SQTIHQWPATLVQPVGSPLSLECTVEGTSNPNLYWYRQAAGRGLQLLFYSVGIGQISSEVPQNLSASRPQDRQFILSSKKLLLSDSGFYLCAWSLGLAGGEQYFGPGTRLTVT.

The chain couples TRBV15 to TRBJ2-5; a possible D gene is TRBD2 (5 bases). Germline CDR1 LNHNV, CDR2 YYDKDF (reference sequence). This CDR3 comprises 14 residues. Trimming removed 0 bases at V and 5 bases at J, with 10 bases between. The CDR3 DNA reads TGTGCCACCAGCAGAGACTCTGGCGGGGAGACCCAGTACTTC. The encoded protein is CATSRDSGGETQYF.

This clone occurred a few times. The CDR3 here is CASMGGPPYGYTF. CDR3 bases: TGTGCCAGTATGGGAGGGCCCCCCTATGGCTACACCTTC. The gene calls are TRBV19 and TRBJ1-2; D is ambiguous. Germline loops: CDR1 LNHDA, CDR2 SQIVND (reference sequence). The CDR3 is 13 residues long. The germline V and J ends were trimmed by 7 bases and 4 bases, with 13 bases remaining between them.

V gene TRBV4-2 combines with J gene TRBJ1-2, with 8 bases lining up with TRBD1. Germline-derived CDR1 and CDR2 are LGHNA and YNFKEQ. Trimming at V came to 0 bases and at J to 6 bases, leaving 12 bases not matched to a gene. This CDR3 contains 17 residues. CDR3 DNA: TGTGCCAGCAGCCAAGATCCAGGGACAGGCTTTCAGAATGGCTACACCTTC. Protein sequence: CASSQDPGTGFQNGYTF.

This rearrangement joins TRBV4-2 to TRBJ1-3; 10 bases line up with TRBD1. V gave up 0 bases and J gave up 1 base; unmatched junction bases: 3. The CDR3 sequence is 17 residues long. From germline, CDR1 is LGHNA and CDR2 YNFKEQ. The CDR3 sequence: CASSQDWTGGSGNTIYF. Here the CDR3 DNA reads TGTGCCAGCAGCCAAGACTGGACAGGGGGATCTGGAAACACCATATATTTT.

Of note for this clone: The same CDR3 is also encoded by other DNA sequences in this sample. The chain recombines TRBV7-3 with TRBJ1-2; TRBD1 agrees at 9 bases. J lost 6 bases, V lost 2 bases, and 16 bases had no gene match. Germline lookup yields CDR1 SGHTA and CDR2 FQGTGA. The CDR3 runs 18 residues. CDR3 sequence (DNA): TGTGCCAGCAGCTTATATCACAGGGGGCGAAGTAGTGGAGATGGCTACACCTTC. It encodes CASSLYHRGRSSGDGYTF. Variable domain in full (rest from reference TRBV7-3 and TRBJ1-2): GAGVSQTPSNKVTEKGKYVELRCDPISGHTALYWYRQSLGQGPEFLIYFQGTGAADDSGLPNDRFFAVRPEGSVSTLKIQRTERGDSAVYLCASSLYHRGRSSGDGYTFGSGTRLTVV.

With regard to this clone: Since no conserved phenylalanine or tryptophan closes the CDR3, a read error is the likely cause. The DNA is omitted, as the CDR3 cannot be located on it reliably, and the CDR3 follows TCRdb's listing. The chain uses TRBV4-2 and TRBJ1-1; the D segment call TRBD1 is taken from the table without a DNA check. Germline V gives CDR1 LGHNA, CDR2 YNFKEQ. Including both end residues, the CDR3 is 11 amino acids long. CDR3 loop: CASSQGQGGGT.

This sequence joins TRBV4-3 and TRBJ2-3; 8 nucleotides align to TRBD2. V lost 5 bases and J lost 2; bases outside the gene matches: 21. The germline CDR1 and CDR2 sequences are LGHNA and YSLEER. The CDR3 covers 20 residues. The CDR3 nucleotides read TGCGCCAGCAGCGAAGCGGGAGCGGGGAGCCTCGGCAGACACACAGATACGCAGTATTTT. Its protein is CASSEAGAGSLGRHTDTQYF.

The chain joins TRBV7-2 to TRBJ1-5; TRBD1 is a possible D gene (6 bases). V lost 1 base, J lost 3 bases, and 7 bases lay in between. CDR1 is SGHTA and CDR2 is FQGNSA in the germline V gene. The CDR3 runs to 14 residues. CDR3 coding DNA: TGTGCCAGCAGCTTAGGGACAGTCAATCAGCCCCAGCATTTT. Translation gives CASSLGTVNQPQHF. Filled out from reference TRBV7-2 and TRBJ1-5, the complete variable domain reads GAGVSQSPSNKVTEKGKDVELRCDPISGHTALYWYRQSLGQGLEFLIYFQGNSAPDKSGLPSDRFSAERTGGSVSTLTIQRTQQEDSAVYLCASSLGTVNQPQHFGDGTRLSIL.

The chain is built from TRBV7-9 and TRBJ1-2, with D unresolved. Trimming removed 1 base from V and 1 base from J, with 13 bases in between. This CDR3 region has 16 residues. The V gene's germline CDR1 is SEHNR and CDR2 FQNEAQ (reference sequence). The CDR3 nucleotides read TGTGCCAGCAGCTTAGATGCAGGTCGATTTAACTATGGCTACACCTTC. Encoded protein: CASSLDAGRFNYGYTF.

This sequence joins TRBV5-8 and TRBJ2-3, with TRBD1 matching over 7 bases. Per the germline V gene, CDR1 is SGHTS and CDR2 is YDEGEE. V was pared by 4 bases and J by 1 base, with 3 bases of the junction left unmatched. The CDR3 consists of 14 residues. DNA for the CDR3: TGTGCCAGCAGCCAGGGGGTCGGCACAGATACGCAGTATTTT. The encoded protein is CASSQGVGTDTQYF. Using reference TRBV5-8 and TRBJ2-3 for the parts outside the CDR3, the full variable domain is EAGVTQSPTHLIKTRGQQATLRCSPISGHTSVYWYQQALGLGLQFLLWYDEGEERNRGNFPPRFSGRQFPNYSSELNVNALELEDSALYLCASSQGVGTDTQYFGPGTRLTVL.

The chain is built from TRBV19 and TRBJ2-1; unclear D gene. This CDR3 is built from 14 residues. V lost 8 bases and J lost 2, with 13 bases in between. Germline V gives CDR1 LNHDA, CDR2 SQIVND (reference sequence). This CDR3 is CASPAPSPYNEQFF. The CDR3 DNA reads as TGTGCCAGTCCCGCCCCTAGTCCCTACAATGAGCAGTTCTTC.

The chain has TRBV9 and TRBJ1-3; D unresolved. CDR1 and CDR2 (germline): SGDLS, YYNGEE. This CDR3 comprises 15 residues. Trimming cost V 2 bases and J 4 bases, with 13 bases left between them. CDR3: CASSVAEEHGNTIYF. In DNA form, the CDR3 reads TGTGCCAGCAGCGTCGCCGAGGAACACGGAAACACCATATATTTT.

Remarks on this clone: A read error may produce the germline difference seen at one junction end. V and J are TRBV20-1 and TRBJ1-2; possible D gene TRBD1, 6 bases. Germline V gene data show CDR1 as DFQATT and CDR2 as SNEGSKA (reference sequence). This CDR3 spans 11 amino acids. CDR3 region: CSAEQGIGDTF. Here the CDR3 DNA reads TGCAGTGCAGAACAGGGCATTGGCGACACCTTC.

This chain uses TRBV30 with TRBJ2-3; 11 bases agree with TRBD2. CDR3 length: 17 amino acids. The ends lost 5 bases at V and 1 base at J; junction bases unmatched: 11. Germline CDR1 reads GTSNPN; CDR2 reads SVGIG (reference sequence). The CDR3 DNA sequence: TGTGCCTGGGGGGGGCTAGCGGGAGGAAAAGGCACAGATACGCAGTATTTT. It encodes CAWGGLAGGKGTDTQYF.

This clone appeared a single time. V is TRBV7-8 and J is TRBJ1-4; D not certain. Trimming shortened V by 5 bases and J by 1 base, and 5 bases separated the two germline ends. The germline gives CDR1 SGHVS, CDR2 FQNEAQ. The CDR3 extends over 13 amino acids. CDR3 sequence: CASSPRTNEKLFF. The CDR3 DNA is TGTGCCAGCAGCCCGCGAACTAATGAAAAACTGTTTTTT.

The rearrangement links TRBV15 to TRBJ2-1; 13 bases fit TRBD2. Germline trimming cut 5 bases from V and 8 bases from J; bases unmatched to any gene: 9. Germline CDR1 is LNHNV and CDR2 is YYDKDF (reference sequence). This CDR3 spans 16 amino acids. CDR3 sequence: CATSSRGLAGRYEQFF. The CDR3 region has the DNA TGTGCCACCAGCTCCAGGGGACTAGCGGGGCGTTATGAGCAGTTCTTC.

On this clone itself: Additional DNA sequences in this sample encode the identical CDR3. The chain combines TRBV25-1 with TRBJ1-6, with 10 bases that match TRBD1. Trimming cost V 3 bases and J 4 bases; bases outside gene matches: 0. The CDR3 spans 15 residues. Germline lookup yields CDR1 MGHDK and CDR2 SYGVNS. In nucleotides, the CDR3 is TGTGCCAGCAGTGAGGGACAGGGGTATAATTCACCCCTCCACTTT. Protein sequence: CASSEGQGYNSPLHF.